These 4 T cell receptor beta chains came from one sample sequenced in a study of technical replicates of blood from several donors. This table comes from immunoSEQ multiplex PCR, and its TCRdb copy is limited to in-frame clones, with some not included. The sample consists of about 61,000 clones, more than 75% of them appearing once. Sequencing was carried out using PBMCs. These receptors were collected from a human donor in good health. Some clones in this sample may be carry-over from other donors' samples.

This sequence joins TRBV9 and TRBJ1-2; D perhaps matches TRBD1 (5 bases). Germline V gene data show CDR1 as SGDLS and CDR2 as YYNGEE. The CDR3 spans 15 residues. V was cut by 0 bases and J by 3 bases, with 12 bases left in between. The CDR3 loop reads CASSVGQGVDYGYTF. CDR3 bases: TGTGCCAGCAGCGTAGGGCAGGGTGTCGACTATGGCTACACCTTC.

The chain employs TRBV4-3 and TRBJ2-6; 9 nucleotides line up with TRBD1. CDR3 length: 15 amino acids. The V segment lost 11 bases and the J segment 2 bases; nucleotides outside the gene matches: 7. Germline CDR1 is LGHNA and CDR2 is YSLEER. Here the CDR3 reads CASGTGMAGANVLTF. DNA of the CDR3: TGCGCCTCCGGGACAGGGATGGCTGGGGCCAACGTCCTGACTTTC.

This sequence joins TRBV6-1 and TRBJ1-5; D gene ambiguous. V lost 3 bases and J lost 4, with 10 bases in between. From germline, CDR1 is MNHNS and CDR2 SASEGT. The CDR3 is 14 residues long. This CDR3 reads CASSDSGGNQPQHF. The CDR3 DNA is TGTGCCAGCAGTGATAGTGGCGGGAATCAGCCCCAGCATTTT.

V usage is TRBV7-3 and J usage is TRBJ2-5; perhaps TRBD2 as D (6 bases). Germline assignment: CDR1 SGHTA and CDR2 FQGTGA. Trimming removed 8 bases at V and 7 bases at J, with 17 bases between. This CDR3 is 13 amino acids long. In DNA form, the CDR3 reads TGTGCCAGCTCTACGGGACTCCTGGGGACCCAGTACTTC. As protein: CASSTGLLGTQYF.